This T cell receptor beta chain was observed in a study of shared clonotypes between healthy human individuals. About the study: CD8 memory received one plate per donor, CD8 naive two, CD4 memory three and CD4 naive three. Regarding the study as a whole: The study generally estimated greater richness for naive than memory subsets. Compared with clonotypes that all four donors shared, non-shared clonotypes had lower generation probabilities.

The study separated CD4+ cells into CD45RA+ naive and CD45RA-negative memory subsets. CDR3 size: 18 residues. CDR1 is LGHNA, CDR2 YNFKEQ, per germline. Trimming at V came to 1 base and at J to 4 bases, leaving 9 bases not matched to a gene. The repertoire was sequenced with immunoSEQ multiplex PCR; TCRdb's copy has only in-frame clones and lacks some. The sample has roughly 2.4 million clones, approximately 96% seen once. In regard to this clone: The antigen is unknown.

The chain is built from TRBV4-2 and TRBJ2-1; 11 bases are a match to TRBD2. This TCR was recovered from a man aged 18 to 29 in good health. Material: naive CD4+ T cells sorted from blood. Subset denoted: CD45RA+ positively selected. In DNA, the CDR3 is TGTGCCAGCAGCCAAGCGGCTAGCGGGGGGATCATGTACAATGAGCAGTTCTTC. It encodes CASSQAASGGIMYNEQFF.